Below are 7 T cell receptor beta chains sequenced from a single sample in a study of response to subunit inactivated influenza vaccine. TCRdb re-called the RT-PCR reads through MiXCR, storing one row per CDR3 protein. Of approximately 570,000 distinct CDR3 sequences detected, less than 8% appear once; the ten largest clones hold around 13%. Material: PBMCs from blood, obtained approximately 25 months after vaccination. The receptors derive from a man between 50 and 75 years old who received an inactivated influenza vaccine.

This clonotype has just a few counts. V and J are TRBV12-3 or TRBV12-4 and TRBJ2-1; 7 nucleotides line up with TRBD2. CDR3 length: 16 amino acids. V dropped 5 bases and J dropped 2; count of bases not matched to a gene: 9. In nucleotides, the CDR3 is TGTGCCAGCAGTCTTCCTCGTGGGGGGGCCTACAATGAGCAGTTCTTC. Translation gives CASSLPRGGAYNEQFF.

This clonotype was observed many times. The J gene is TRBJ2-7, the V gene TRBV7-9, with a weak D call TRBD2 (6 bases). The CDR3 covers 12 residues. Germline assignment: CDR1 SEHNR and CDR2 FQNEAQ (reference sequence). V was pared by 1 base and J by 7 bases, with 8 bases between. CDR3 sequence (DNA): TGTGCCAGCAGCTTAGGGAGGGCAGAGCAGTACTTC. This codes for CASSLGRAEQYF.

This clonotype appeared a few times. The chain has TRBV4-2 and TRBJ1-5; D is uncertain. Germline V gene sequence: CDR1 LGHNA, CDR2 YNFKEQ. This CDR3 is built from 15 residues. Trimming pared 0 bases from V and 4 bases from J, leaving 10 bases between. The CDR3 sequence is CASSQDQAGNQPQHF. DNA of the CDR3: TGTGCCAGCAGCCAAGATCAGGCTGGGAATCAGCCCCAGCATTTT.

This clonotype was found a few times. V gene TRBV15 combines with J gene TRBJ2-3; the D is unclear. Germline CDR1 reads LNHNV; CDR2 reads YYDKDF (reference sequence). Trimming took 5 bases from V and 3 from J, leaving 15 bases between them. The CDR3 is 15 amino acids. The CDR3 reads CATSSRRVGTDTQYF. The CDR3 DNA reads TGTGCCACCAGCTCCCGCCGGGTTGGTACAGATACGCAGTATTTT.

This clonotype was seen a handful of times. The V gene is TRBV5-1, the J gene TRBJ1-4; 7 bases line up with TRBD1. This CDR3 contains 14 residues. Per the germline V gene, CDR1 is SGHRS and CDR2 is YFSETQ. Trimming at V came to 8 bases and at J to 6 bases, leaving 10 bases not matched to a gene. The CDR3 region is CASHPGQRHEKLFF. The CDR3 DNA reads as TGCGCCAGTCACCCGGGACAGCGCCATGAAAAACTGTTTTTT.

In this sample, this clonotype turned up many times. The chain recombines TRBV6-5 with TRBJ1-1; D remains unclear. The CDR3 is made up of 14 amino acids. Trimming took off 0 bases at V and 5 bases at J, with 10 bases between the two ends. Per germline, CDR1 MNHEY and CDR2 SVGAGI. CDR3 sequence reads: CASSYSPLGTEAFF. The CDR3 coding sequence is TGTGCCAGCAGTTACTCCCCGCTTGGGACTGAAGCTTTCTTT.

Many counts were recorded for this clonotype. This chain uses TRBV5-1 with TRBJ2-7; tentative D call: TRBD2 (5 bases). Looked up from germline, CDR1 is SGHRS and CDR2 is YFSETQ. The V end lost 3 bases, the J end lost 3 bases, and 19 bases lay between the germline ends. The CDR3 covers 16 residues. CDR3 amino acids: CASSSREASRYYEQYF. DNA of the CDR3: TGCGCCAGCAGCTCCCGGGAAGCAAGCCGTTACTACGAGCAGTACTTC.